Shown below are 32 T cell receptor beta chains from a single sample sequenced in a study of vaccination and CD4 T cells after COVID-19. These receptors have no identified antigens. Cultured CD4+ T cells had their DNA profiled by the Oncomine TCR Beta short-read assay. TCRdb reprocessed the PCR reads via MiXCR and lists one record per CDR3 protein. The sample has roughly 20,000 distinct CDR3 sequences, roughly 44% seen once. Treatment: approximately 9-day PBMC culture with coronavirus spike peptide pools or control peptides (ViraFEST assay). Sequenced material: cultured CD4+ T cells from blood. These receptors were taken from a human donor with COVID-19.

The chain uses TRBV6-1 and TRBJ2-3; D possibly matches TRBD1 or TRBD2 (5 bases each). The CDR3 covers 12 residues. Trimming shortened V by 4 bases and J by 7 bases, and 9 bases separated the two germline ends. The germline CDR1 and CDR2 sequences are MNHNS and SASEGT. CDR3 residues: CASSAQGHTQYF. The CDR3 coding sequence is TGTGCCAGCAGTGCCCAGGGACATACGCAGTATTTT.

The DNA for the CDR3 is TGTGCCACCAGTGTGGGGACAGGGGCGGTCGGGGAGCTGTTTTTT. Its protein is CATSVGTGAVGELFF. This chain connects TRBV24-1 to TRBJ2-2; 10 bases are shared with TRBD1. J gave up 7 bases and V 5 bases, and 6 bases lay outside the gene matches. There are 15 residues in the CDR3. Germline V gene lookup returns CDR1 KGHDR and CDR2 SFDVKD.

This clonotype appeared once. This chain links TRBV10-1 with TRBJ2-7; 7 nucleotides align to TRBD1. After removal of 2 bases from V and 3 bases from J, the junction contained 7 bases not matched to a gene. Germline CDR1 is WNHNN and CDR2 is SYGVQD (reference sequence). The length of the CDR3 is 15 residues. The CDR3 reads CASSENSRGIYEQYF. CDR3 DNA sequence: TGCGCCAGCAGTGAGAACAGCAGGGGGATCTACGAGCAGTACTTC.

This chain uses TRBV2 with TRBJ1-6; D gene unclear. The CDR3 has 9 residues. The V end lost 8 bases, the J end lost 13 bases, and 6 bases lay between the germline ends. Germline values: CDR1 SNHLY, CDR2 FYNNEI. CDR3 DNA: TGTGCCAGCGGAGGCCCCCTCCACTTT. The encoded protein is CASGGPLHF.

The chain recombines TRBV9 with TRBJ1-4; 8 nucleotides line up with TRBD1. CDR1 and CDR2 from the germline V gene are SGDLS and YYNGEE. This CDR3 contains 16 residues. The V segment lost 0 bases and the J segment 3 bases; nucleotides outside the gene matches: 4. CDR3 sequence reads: CASSVATTGANEKLFF. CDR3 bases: TGTGCCAGCAGCGTAGCTACGACAGGGGCTAATGAAAAACTGTTTTTT.

The CDR3 nucleotides are TGTGCCAGCAGTCGAGGGATGGGGGTTTTCAAAAACATTCAGTACTTC. This encodes CASSRGMGVFKNIQYF. The chain carries TRBV6-1 and TRBJ2-4; the D call may be TRBD1 or TRBD2 (5 bases each). The germline V and J ends were trimmed by 5 bases and 3 bases, with 17 bases remaining between them. The CDR3 sequence is 16 residues long. Germline loops: CDR1 MNHNS, CDR2 SASEGT.

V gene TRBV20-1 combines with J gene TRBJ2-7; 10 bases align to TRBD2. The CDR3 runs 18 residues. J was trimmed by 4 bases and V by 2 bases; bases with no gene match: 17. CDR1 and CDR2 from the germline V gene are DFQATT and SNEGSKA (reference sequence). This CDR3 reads CSARTHPRIASGGYEQYF. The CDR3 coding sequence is TGCAGTGCTAGAACCCACCCCCGAATTGCTAGCGGGGGTTACGAGCAGTACTTC.

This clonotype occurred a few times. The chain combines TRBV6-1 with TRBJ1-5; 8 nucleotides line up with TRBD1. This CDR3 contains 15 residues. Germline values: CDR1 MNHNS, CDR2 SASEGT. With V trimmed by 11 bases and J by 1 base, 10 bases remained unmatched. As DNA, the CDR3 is TGTGCCTGCACGGACAGGGAACGAAGCAATCAGCCCCAGCATTTT. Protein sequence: CACTDRERSNQPQHF.

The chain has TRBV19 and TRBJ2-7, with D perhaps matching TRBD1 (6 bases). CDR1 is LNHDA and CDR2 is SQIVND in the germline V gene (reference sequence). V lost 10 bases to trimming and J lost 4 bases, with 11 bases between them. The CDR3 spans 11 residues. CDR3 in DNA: TGTGCCACTACAGACAGGTACGAGCAGTACTTC. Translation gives CATTDRYEQYF.

CDR3 sequence (DNA): TGTGCCAGCAGTTTACAGGGGGCGAACACCGGGGAGCTGTTTTTT. Residues: CASSLQGANTGELFF. The chain couples TRBV27 to TRBJ2-2, with 7 bases aligning to TRBD1. The V gene's germline CDR1 is MNHEY and CDR2 SMNVEV (reference sequence). The CDR3 runs to 15 residues. The junction had 0 bases not matched to a gene; V was cut back by 2 bases and J by 0 bases.

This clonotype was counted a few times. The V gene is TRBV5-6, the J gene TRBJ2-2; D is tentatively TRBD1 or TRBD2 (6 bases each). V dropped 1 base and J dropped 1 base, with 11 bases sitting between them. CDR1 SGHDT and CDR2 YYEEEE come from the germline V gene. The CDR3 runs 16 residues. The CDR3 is CASSLLGGQNTGELFF. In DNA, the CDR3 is TGTGCCAGCAGCTTGCTAGGGGGGCAGAACACCGGGGAGCTGTTTTTT.

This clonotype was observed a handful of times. Here the CDR3 reads CASSLDRSSSSPLHF. DNA for the CDR3: TGTGCCAGCAGCTTAGACAGGTCGTCGTCTTCACCCCTCCACTTT. This chain connects TRBV11-3 to TRBJ1-6; D not resolved. Germline values: CDR1 SGHNT, CDR2 YENEEA. The CDR3 totals 15 residues. V gave up 0 bases and J gave up 9 bases, with 12 bases separating them. Full variable domain (outside the CDR3, taken from reference TRBV11-3 and TRBJ1-6): EAGVVQSPRYKIIEKKQPVAFWCNPISGHNTLYWYLQNLGQGPELLIRYENEEAVDDSQLPKDRFSAERLKGVDSTLKIQPAELGDSAVYLCASSLDRSSSSPLHFGNGTRLTVT.

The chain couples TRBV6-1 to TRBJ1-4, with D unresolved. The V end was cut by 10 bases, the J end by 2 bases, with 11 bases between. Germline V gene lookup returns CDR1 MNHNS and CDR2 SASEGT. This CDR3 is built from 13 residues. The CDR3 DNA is TGTGCCACCCGAGATCCCACTAATGAAAAACTGTTTTTT. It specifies CATRDPTNEKLFF.

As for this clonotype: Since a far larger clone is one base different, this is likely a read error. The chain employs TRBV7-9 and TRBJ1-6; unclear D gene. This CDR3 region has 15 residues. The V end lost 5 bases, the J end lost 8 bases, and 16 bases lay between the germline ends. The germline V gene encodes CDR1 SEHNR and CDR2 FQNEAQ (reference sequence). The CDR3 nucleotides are TGTGCCAGCAGCCCTGCCCGGAGCCTTTATTCACCCCTCCACTTT. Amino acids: CASSPARSLYSPLHF.

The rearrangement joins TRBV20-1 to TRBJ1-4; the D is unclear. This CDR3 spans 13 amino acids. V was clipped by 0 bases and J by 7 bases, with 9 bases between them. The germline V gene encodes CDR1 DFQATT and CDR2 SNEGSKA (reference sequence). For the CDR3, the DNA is TGCAGTGCTAGAGATCATGGTAGTGAAAAACTGTTTTTT. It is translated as CSARDHGSEKLFF.

CDR3 DNA: TGTGCCAGCAGTTTGGGATTCACAGTTTCCTACGAGCAGTACTTC. This encodes CASSLGFTVSYEQYF. The chain combines TRBV28 with TRBJ2-7, with D hard to call. Trimming stripped 3 bases from V and 1 base from J, with 13 bases between. There are 15 residues in the CDR3. Germline CDR1 MDHEN, CDR2 SYDVKM.

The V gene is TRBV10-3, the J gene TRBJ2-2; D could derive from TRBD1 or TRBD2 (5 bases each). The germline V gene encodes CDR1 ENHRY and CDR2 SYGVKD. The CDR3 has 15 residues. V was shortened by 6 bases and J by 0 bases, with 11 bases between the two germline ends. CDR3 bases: TGTGCCATCAGGCCGGGACGGACGAACACCGGGGAGCTGTTTTTT. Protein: CAIRPGRTNTGELFF.

The CDR3 reads CASSRRLAAHGELFF. The CDR3, as DNA: TGTGCCAGCAGCCGACGACTAGCGGCTCACGGGGAGCTGTTTTTT. This chain joins TRBV7-2 and TRBJ2-2; 9 bases align to TRBD2. J gave up 7 bases and V 5 bases, and 8 bases lay outside the gene matches. The CDR3 contains 15 residues. Germline CDR1 reads SGHTA; CDR2 reads FQGNSA.

CDR3 amino acids: CASRGTGGAGETQYF. CDR3 DNA sequence: TGTGCCAGCAGGGGGACCGGGGGGGCCGGGGAGACCCAGTACTTC. The chain has TRBV2 and TRBJ2-5; 8 bases agree with TRBD2. The CDR3 covers 15 residues. CDR1 and CDR2 (germline): SNHLY, FYNNEI. J lost 5 bases, V lost 6 bases, and 11 bases had no gene match. The full variable domain, its missing parts supplied by reference TRBV2 and TRBJ2-5, is EPEVTQTPSHQVTQMGQEVILRCVPISNHLYFYWYRQILGQKVEFLVSFYNNEISEKSEIFDDQFSVERPDGSNFTLKIRSTKLEDSAMYFCASRGTGGAGETQYFGPGTRLLVL.

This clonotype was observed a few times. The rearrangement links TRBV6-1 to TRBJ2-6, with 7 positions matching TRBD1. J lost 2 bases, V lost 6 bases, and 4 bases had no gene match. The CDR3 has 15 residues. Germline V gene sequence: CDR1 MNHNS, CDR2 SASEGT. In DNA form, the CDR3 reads TGTGCCAGCAGGAAGACAGGGACTGGGGCCAACGTCCTGACTTTC. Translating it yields CASRKTGTGANVLTF.

The CDR3 protein is CASSYSRWGNTEAFF. DNA for the CDR3: TGTGCCAGCAGTTACTCTCGGTGGGGGAACACTGAAGCTTTCTTT. The rearrangement joins TRBV6-5 to TRBJ1-1; D is uncertain. The CDR3 totals 15 residues. Trimming took off 0 bases at V and 1 base at J, with 9 bases between the two ends. Germline CDR1 reads MNHEY; CDR2 reads SVGAGI.

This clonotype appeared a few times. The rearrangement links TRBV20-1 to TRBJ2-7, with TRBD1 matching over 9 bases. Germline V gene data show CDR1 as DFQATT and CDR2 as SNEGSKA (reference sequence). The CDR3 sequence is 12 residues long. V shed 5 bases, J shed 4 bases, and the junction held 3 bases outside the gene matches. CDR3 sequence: CSASDRGYEQYF. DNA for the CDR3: TGCAGTGCTTCAGACAGGGGGTACGAGCAGTACTTC.

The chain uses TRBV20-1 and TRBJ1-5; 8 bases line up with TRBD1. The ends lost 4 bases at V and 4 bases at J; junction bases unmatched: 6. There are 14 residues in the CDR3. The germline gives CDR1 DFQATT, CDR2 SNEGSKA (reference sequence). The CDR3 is CSATQGAANQPQHF. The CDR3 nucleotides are TGCAGTGCTACTCAGGGGGCGGCGAATCAGCCCCAGCATTTT.

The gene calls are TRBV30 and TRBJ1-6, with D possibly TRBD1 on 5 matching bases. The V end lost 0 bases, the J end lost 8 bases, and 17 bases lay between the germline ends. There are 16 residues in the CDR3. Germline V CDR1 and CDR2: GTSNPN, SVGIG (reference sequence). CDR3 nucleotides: TGTGCCTGGAGTGTGGGTCAGGACACCGGTTATTCACCCCTCCACTTT. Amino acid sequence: CAWSVGQDTGYSPLHF.

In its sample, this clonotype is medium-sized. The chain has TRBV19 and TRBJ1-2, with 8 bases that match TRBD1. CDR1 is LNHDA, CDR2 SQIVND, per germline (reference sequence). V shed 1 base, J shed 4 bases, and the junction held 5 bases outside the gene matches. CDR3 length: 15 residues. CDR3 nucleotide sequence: TGTGCCAGTAGTATAGCCGGAACAGGGGGCTATGGCTACACCTTC. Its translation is CASSIAGTGGYGYTF.

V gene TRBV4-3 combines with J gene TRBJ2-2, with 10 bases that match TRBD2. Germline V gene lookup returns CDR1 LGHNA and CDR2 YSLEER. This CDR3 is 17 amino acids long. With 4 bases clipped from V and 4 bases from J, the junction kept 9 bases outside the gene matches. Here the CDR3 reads CASSPDPSSGGTGELFF. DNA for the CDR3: TGCGCCAGCAGCCCCGATCCTTCTAGCGGGGGCACCGGGGAGCTGTTTTTT.

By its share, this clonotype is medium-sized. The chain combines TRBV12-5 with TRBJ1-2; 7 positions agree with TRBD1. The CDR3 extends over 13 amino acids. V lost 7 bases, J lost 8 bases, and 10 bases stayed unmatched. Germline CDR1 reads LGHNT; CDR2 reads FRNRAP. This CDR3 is CASAKTGLGGYTF. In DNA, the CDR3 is TGTGCTAGTGCCAAGACAGGGCTGGGAGGCTACACCTTC. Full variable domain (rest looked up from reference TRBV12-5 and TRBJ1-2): DARVTQTPRHKVTEMGQEVTMRCQPILGHNTVFWYRQTMMQGLELLAYFRNRAPLDDSGMPKDRFSAEMPDATLATLKIQPSEPRDSAVYFCASAKTGLGGYTFGSGTRLTVV.

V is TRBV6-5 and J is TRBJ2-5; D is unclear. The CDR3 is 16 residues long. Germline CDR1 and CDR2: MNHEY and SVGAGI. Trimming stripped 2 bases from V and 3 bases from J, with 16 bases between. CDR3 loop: CASSYTWTAVEETQYF. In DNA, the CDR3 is TGTGCCAGCAGTTACACTTGGACGGCGGTGGAAGAGACCCAGTACTTC.

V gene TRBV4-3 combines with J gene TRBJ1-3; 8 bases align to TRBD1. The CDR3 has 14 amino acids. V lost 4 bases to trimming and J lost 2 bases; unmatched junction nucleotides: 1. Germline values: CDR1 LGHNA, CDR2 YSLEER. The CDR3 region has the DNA TGCGCCAGCAGCCTGGGACAGGCTGGAAACACCATATATTTT. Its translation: CASSLGQAGNTIYF.

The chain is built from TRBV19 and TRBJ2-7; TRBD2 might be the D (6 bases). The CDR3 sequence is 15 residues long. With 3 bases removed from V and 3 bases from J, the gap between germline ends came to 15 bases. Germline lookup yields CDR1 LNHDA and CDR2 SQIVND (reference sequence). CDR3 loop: CASSIPGTSLYEQYF. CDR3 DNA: TGTGCCAGTAGTATTCCCGGGACTTCCCTCTACGAGCAGTACTTC.

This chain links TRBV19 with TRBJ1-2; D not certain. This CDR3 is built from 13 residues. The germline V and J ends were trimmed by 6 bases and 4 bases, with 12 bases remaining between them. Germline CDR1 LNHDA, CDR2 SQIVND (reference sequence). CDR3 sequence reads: CASSTQDFYGYTF. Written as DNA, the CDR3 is TGTGCCAGTAGCACCCAGGACTTCTATGGCTACACCTTC.

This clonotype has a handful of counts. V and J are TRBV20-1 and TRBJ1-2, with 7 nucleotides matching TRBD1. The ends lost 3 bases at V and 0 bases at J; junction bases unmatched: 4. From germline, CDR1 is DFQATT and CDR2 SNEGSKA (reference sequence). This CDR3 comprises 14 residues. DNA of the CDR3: TGCAGTGCTAGGGGGGACAGATCTAACTATGGCTACACCTTC. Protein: CSARGDRSNYGYTF.